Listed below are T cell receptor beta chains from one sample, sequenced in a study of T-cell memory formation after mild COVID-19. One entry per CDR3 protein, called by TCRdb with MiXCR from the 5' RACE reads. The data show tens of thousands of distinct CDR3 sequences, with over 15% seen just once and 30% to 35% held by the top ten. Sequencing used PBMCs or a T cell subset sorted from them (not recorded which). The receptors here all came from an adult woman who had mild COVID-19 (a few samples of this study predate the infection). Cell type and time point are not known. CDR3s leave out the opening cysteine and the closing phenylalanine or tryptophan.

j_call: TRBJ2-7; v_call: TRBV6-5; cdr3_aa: ASSYSLDGYTYEQY
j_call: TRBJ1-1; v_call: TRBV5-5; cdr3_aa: ASSLLPSGTGDEAF
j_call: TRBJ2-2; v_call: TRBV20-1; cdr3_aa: SARAPGGLTGELF
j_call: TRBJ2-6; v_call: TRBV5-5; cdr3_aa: ASSLLVSGGPNGANVLT
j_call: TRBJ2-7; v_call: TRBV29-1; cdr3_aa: SVETDYEQY
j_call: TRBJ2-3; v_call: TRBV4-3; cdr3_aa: ASSQDHVLAGGSDTQY
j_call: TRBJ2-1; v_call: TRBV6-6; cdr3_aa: ASSSGGSHNEQF
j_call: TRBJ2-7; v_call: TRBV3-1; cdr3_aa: ASSLTGYYEQY
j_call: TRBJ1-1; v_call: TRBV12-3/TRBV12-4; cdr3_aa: ASSFRDTEAF
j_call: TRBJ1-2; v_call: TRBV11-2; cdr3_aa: ASSPDFGYT
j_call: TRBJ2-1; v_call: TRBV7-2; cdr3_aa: ASSLTVGPEQF
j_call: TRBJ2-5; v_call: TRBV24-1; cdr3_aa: ATSDLRTSGTEQETQY
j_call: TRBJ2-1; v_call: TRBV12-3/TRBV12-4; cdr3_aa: ASSPMGRLYNEQF
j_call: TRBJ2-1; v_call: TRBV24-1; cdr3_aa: ATSDISGRYNEQF
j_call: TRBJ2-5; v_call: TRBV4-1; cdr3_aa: ASSLPPGRPLRETQY
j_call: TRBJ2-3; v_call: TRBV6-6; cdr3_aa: ASGLADTQY
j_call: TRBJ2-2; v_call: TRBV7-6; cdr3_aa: ASSLTGGRIGELF
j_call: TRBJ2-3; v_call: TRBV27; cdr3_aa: ASSLSLRLADTDTQY
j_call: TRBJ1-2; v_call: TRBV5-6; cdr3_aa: ASSVDRTDDYGYT
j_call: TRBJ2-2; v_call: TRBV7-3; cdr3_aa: ASSFDRQGDTGELF
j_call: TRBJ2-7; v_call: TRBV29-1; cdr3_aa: SVEDLGYEQY
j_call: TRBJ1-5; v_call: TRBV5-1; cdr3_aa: ASSSLPGGEYQPQH
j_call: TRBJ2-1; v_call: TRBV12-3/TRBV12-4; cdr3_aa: ASSPFGGLAYNEQF
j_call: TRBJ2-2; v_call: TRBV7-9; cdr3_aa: ASSSRTGLNTGELF
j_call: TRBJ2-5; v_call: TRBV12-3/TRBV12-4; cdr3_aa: ASSPLKGLSLQETQY
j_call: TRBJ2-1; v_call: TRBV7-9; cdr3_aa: ATGDYNEQF
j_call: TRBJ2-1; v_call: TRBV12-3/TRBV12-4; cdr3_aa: ASKTAGGPDEQF
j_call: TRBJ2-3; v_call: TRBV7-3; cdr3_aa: ASSSGRRTDTQY
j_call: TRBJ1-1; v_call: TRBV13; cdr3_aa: ASSLNSVFTEAF
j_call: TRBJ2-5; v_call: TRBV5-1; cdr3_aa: ASSLGPSGQLETQY
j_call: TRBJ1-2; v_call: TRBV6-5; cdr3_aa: ASSSQGVYGYT
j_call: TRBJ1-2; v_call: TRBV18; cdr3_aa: ASSPAGTGAPLYGYT
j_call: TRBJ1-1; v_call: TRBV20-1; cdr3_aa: SASPLMGQGTEAF
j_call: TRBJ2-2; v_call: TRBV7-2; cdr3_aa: ASSPGGVDTGELF
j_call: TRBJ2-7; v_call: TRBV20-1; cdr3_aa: SAQGSGYEQY